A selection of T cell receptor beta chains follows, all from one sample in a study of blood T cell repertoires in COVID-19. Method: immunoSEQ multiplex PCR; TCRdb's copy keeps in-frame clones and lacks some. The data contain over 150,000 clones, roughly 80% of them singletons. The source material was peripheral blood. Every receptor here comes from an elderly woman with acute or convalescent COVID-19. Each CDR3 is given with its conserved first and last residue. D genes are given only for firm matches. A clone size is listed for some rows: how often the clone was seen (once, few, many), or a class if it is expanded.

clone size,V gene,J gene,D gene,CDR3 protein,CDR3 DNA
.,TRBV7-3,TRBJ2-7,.,CASSRDSGEQYF,TGTGCCAGCAGCCGGGACTCCGGGGAGCAGTACTTC
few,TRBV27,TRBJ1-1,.,CASSQRTEHSEAFF,TGTGCCAGCAGCCAACGGACAGAACACTCTGAAGCTTTCTTT
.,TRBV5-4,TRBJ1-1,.,CASSQDSGWDTEAFF,TGTGCCAGCAGCCAAGACTCAGGGTGGGACACTGAAGCTTTCTTT
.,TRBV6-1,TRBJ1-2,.,CASSETGGPGYGYTF,TGTGCCAGCAGTGAAACCGGGGGGCCTGGCTATGGCTACACCTTC
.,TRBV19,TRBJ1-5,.,CASSIHRDNQPQHF,TGTGCCAGTAGTATTCACAGGGACAATCAGCCCCAGCATTTT
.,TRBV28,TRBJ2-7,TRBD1,CASSPPDRVPHAEQYF,TGTGCCAGCAGTCCGCCGGACAGGGTCCCCCATGCCGAGCAGTACTTC
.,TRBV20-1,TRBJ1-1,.,CSASRENEAFF,TGCAGTGCGAGCCGGGAAAATGAAGCTTTCTTT
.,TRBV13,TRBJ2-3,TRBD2,CASSIPYLTKGRERGDTQYF,TGTGCCAGCAGCATACCTTACTTAACCAAGGGGAGGGAGAGGGGAGATACGCAGTATTTT
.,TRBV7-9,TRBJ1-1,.,CASSLQGKHTEAFF,TGTGCCAGCAGCCTACAGGGTAAGCACACTGAAGCTTTCTTT
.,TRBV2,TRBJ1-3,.,CASKETPTPTIYF,TGTGCCAGCAAGGAGACGCCCACCCCCACCATATATTTT
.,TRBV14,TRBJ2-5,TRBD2,CASSPGGQETQYF,TGTGCCAGCAGCCCCGGGGGGCAAGAGACCCAGTACTTC
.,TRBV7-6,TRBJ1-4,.,CASSLAWETGGDEKLFF,TGTGCCAGCAGCTTAGCGTGGGAGACCGGGGGAGATGAAAAACTGTTTTTT
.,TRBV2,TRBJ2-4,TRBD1,CASSRDSRTNLAKNIQYF,TGTGCCAGCAGTAGGGACAGCCGCACTAACCTAGCCAAAAACATTCAGTACTTC
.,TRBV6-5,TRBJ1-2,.,CASSPLDSPYGYTF,TGTGCCAGCAGTCCCTTGGACAGCCCCTATGGCTACACCTTC
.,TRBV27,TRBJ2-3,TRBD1,CASSFTGESTDTQYF,TGTGCCAGCAGTTTCACAGGGGAGAGCACAGATACGCAGTATTTT
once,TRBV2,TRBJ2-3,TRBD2,CASSVQRGVTDTQYF,TGTGCCAGCAGTGTCCAGCGGGGGGTCACAGATACGCAGTATTTT
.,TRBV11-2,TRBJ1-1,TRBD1,CASSSTGAGGTEAFF,TGTGCCAGCAGCTCCACTGGGGCAGGGGGCACTGAAGCTTTCTTT
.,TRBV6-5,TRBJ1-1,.,CASMNTMNTEAFF,TGTGCCAGCATGAACACTATGAACACTGAAGCTTTCTTT
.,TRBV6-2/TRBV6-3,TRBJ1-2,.,CASSLTTDYGYTF,TGTGCCAGCAGTCTGACGACAGATTATGGCTACACCTTC
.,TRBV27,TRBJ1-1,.,CASSQWTEAFF,TGTGCCAGCAGCCAGTGGACTGAAGCTTTCTTT
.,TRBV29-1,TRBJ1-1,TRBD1,CSAVDRGNTEAFF,TGCAGCGCTGTGGACAGGGGGAACACTGAAGCTTTCTTT
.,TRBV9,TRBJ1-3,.,CASSVGRGLLGNTIYF,TGTGCCAGCAGCGTAGGTAGGGGGTTATTAGGAAACACCATATATTTT
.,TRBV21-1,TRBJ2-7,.,CASSLSGTGVYEQYF,TGTGCCAGCAGCCTCTCAGGGACAGGGGTCTACGAGCAGTACTTC
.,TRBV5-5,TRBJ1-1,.,CASSQMRRGNTEAFF,TGTGCCAGCAGCCAGATGAGAAGGGGGAACACTGAAGCTTTCTTT
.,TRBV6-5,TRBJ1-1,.,CASSYSGSANTEAFF,TGTGCCAGCAGTTACTCCGGCAGCGCGAACACTGAAGCTTTCTTT
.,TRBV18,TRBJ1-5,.,CASSPQRLGQPQHF,TGTGCCAGCTCACCACAGCGGTTAGGACAGCCCCAGCATTTT
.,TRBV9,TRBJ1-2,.,CASSVEGSGPYGYTF,TGTGCCAGCAGCGTCGAGGGATCAGGCCCGTATGGCTACACCTTC
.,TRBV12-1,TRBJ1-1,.,CASSFGGHASTEAFF,TGTGCCAGCAGCTTTGGCGGTCATGCATCTACTGAAGCTTTCTTT
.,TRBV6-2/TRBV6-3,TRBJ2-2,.,CASSHTGGRANTGELFF,TGTGCCAGCAGTCACACCGGAGGTCGGGCGAACACCGGGGAGCTGTTTTTT
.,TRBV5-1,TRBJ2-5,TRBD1,CASSLGQGIGQETQYF,TGCGCCAGCAGCTTGGGACAGGGGATTGGGCAAGAGACCCAGTACTTC
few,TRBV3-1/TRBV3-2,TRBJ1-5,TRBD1,CASSPSDRENQPQHF,TGTGCCAGCAGCCCCTCCGACAGGGAGAATCAGCCCCAGCATTTT
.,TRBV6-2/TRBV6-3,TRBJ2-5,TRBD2,CASSYSIQRGRQETQYF,TGTGCCAGCAGTTACTCGATACAGCGGGGGAGACAAGAGACCCAGTACTTC
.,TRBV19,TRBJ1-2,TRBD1,CASSILFPGTGKDGYTF,TGTGCCAGTAGTATCCTCTTCCCCGGGACAGGGAAAGATGGCTACACCTTC
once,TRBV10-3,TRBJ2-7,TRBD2,CAISDWREHLLGEQYF,TGTGCCATCAGTGATTGGCGGGAGCACCTTTTGGGCGAGCAGTACTTC
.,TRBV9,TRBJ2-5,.,CASSVGTYRSGGETQYF,TGTGCCAGCAGCGTAGGGACCTACCGCAGCGGTGGGGAGACCCAGTACTTC
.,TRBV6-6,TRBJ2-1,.,CASSYGTAHNEQFF,TGTGCCAGCAGTTACGGTACAGCCCACAATGAGCAGTTCTTC
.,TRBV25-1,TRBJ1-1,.,CASSEQWTNQAFF,TGTGCCAGCAGTGAACAATGGACAAACCAAGCTTTCTTT
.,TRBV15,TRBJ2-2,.,CATSRDGGIGTGELFF,TGTGCCACCAGCAGAGATGGAGGCATCGGTACCGGGGAGCTGTTTTTT
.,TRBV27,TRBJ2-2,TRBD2,CASSFGRDTGELFF,TGTGCCAGCAGTTTTGGGAGGGACACCGGGGAGCTGTTTTTT